These 25 T cell receptor beta chains came from one sample sequenced in a study of naive and memory T cell subsets. The beta constant-region primer was an equimolar mix of two oligonucleotides covering TRBC1 and TRBC2. The ligated cDNA underwent four PCR rounds using SP2 and nested alpha and beta constant-region primers. TCRdb re-called the UMI-ligation and nested PCR reads through MiXCR, storing one row per CDR3 protein. There are about 18,000 distinct CDR3 sequences in the sample; roughly 8.7% occur only once, and 20% to 25% lies in the top ten. The specimen was central memory CD8+ T cells from blood. The source of these receptors is a human donor in good health.

The chain couples TRBV20-1 to TRBJ2-7, with 9 bases that match TRBD2. Trimming removed 4 bases from V and 0 bases from J; junction bases left unmatched: 16. CDR3 length: 18 amino acids. Germline V gene data show CDR1 as DFQATT and CDR2 as SNEGSKA (reference sequence). CDR3 sequence reads: CSAIGLAYTSGSSYEQYF. The CDR3 nucleotides read TGCAGTGCTATAGGATTGGCTTATACTAGCGGGTCCTCCTACGAGCAGTACTTC.

This clonotype occurred many times. This chain links TRBV4-3 with TRBJ2-1; TRBD1 matches 7 bases. Germline trimming cut 4 bases from V and 7 bases from J; bases unmatched to any gene: 13. The V gene's germline CDR1 is LGHNA and CDR2 YSLEER. CDR3 length equals 16 residues. DNA of the CDR3: TGCGCCAGCAGCCCCACAGGGGCTGAAATTTATAATGAGCAGTTCTTC. It translates to CASSPTGAEIYNEQFF.

This clonotype was seen repeatedly, ten times or more. The chain carries TRBV7-9 and TRBJ2-1, with D unresolved. V lost 7 bases and J 1 base, leaving 11 bases between the germline ends. The CDR3 length is 14 residues. Germline loops: CDR1 SEHNR, CDR2 FQNEAQ (reference sequence). In DNA form, the CDR3 reads TGTGCCAGCAAAGGGCCACTATCCTACAATGAGCAGTTCTTC. It codes for CASKGPLSYNEQFF. The complete variable domain, with remaining parts taken from reference TRBV7-9 and TRBJ2-1, reads DTGVSQNPRHKITKRGQNVTFRCDPISEHNRLYWYRQTLGQGPEFLTYFQNEAQLEKSRLLSDRFSAERPKGSFSTLEIQRTEQGDSAMYLCASKGPLSYNEQFFGPGTRLTVL.

This clonotype was seen many times. CDR3 in amino acids: CASSPYLSNQPQHF. CDR3 coding DNA: TGCGCCAGCAGCCCCTACCTCAGCAATCAGCCCCAGCATTTT. The genes are TRBV4-3 and TRBJ1-5, with D unclear. Trimming left V 4 bases short and J 1 base short, with 8 bases between. The CDR3 is 14 amino acids. The V gene's germline CDR1 is LGHNA and CDR2 YSLEER.

The gene calls are TRBV12-3 or TRBV12-4 and TRBJ2-4, with 8 bases matching TRBD2. The CDR3 is 16 residues long. V gave up 5 bases and J gave up 7 bases; unmatched junction bases: 13. CDR3 region: CASSSRGGRVWNIQYF. The CDR3 coding sequence is TGTGCCAGCAGTAGTCGGGGGGGGCGAGTCTGGAACATTCAGTACTTC.

This clonotype was seen a handful of times. V is TRBV7-9 and J is TRBJ2-5, with D unclear. V was shortened by 5 bases and J by 3 bases, with 16 bases between the two germline ends. The CDR3 totals 15 residues. Germline CDR1 reads SEHNR; CDR2 reads FQNEAQ (reference sequence). CDR3 residues: CASSVRPKPEETQYF. DNA for the CDR3: TGTGCCAGCAGCGTAAGACCGAAACCCGAAGAGACCCAGTACTTC.

V and J are TRBV20-1 and TRBJ2-1; TRBD1 is a possible D gene (5 bases). The germline CDR1 and CDR2 sequences are DFQATT and SNEGSKA (reference sequence). V was clipped by 1 base and J by 3 bases, with 10 bases between them. CDR3 length: 14 amino acids. Here the CDR3 DNA reads TGCAGTGCTAGAGCAGGGCGCGACTACAATGAGCAGTTCTTC. Residues: CSARAGRDYNEQFF.

The rearrangement joins TRBV4-2 to TRBJ1-1, with TRBD1 as a possible D gene (6 bases). V lost 2 bases, J lost 6 bases, and 16 bases lay in between. Germline loops: CDR1 LGHNA, CDR2 YNFKEQ. The CDR3 contains 15 residues. The CDR3 DNA is TGTGCCAGCAGCCAAATACAGGGTCTGTCGGCTGAAGCTTTCTTT. Translation: CASSQIQGLSAEAFF.

This clonotype has just a few counts. The CDR3 sequence is CASSFDGSSGNTIYF. CDR3 in DNA: TGTGCCAGCAGTTTCGACGGATCCTCTGGAAACACCATATATTTT. The chain recombines TRBV12-3 or TRBV12-4 with TRBJ1-3; the D is unclear. The V gene lost 3 bases and the J gene lost 0 bases, with 9 bases spanning the gap. The CDR3 covers 15 residues.

The table lists this clonotype with a few counts. The CDR3 region is CASRLEIWGGGMGLIFSYEQYF. The CDR3, as DNA: TGTGCAAGTCGCTTAGAGATTTGGGGAGGAGGGATGGGCTTAATCTTCTCCTACGAGCAGTACTTC. The chain is built from TRBV12-2 and TRBJ2-7; TRBD2 is the table's D call, not checked against the DNA. TRBV12-2 is recorded as a pseudogene. The CDR3 runs 22 residues.

In this sample, this clonotype turned up many times. CDR3 protein: CASSLGGSGANVLTF. The CDR3 DNA sequence: TGTGCCAGCAGCTTAGGGGGCTCTGGGGCCAACGTCCTGACTTTC. The chain joins TRBV13 to TRBJ2-6; no clear D gene. The V end lost 0 bases, the J end lost 0 bases, and 3 bases lay between the germline ends. The germline V gene encodes CDR1 PRHDT and CDR2 FYEKMQ (reference sequence). The CDR3 runs to 15 residues. Drawing the rest from reference TRBV13 and TRBJ2-6, the complete variable domain is AAGVIQSPRHLIKEKRETATLKCYPIPRHDTVYWYQQGPGQDPQFLISFYEKMQSDKGSIPDRFSAQQFSDYHSELNMSSLELGDSALYFCASSLGGSGANVLTFGAGSRLTVL.

This clonotype showed up many times. The chain joins TRBV6-4 to TRBJ2-3; 7 nucleotides agree with TRBD2. The ends lost 0 bases at V and 2 bases at J; junction bases unmatched: 5. The CDR3 length is 16 residues. Germline V gene data show CDR1 as MRHNA and CDR2 as SNTAGT. The CDR3 loop reads CASSDSNAGDTDTQYF. The CDR3 nucleotides read TGTGCCAGCAGTGACTCGAATGCGGGGGACACAGATACGCAGTATTTT.

This clonotype was recorded many times. The chain recombines TRBV28 with TRBJ2-7; possible D gene TRBD1, 6 bases. V lost 8 bases and J 5 bases, leaving 10 bases between the germline ends. This CDR3 comprises 11 residues. Germline lookup yields CDR1 MDHEN and CDR2 SYDVKM. CDR3: CASQTGHEQYF. The CDR3 DNA reads TGTGCCAGCCAGACAGGCCACGAGCAGTACTTC.

In its sample, this clonotype was seen once. A single base separates this from a much larger clone, so it may be a read error. The chain employs TRBV19 and TRBJ2-3; D not certain. The CDR3 has 14 amino acids. The germline V gene encodes CDR1 LNHDA and CDR2 SQIVND (reference sequence). The CDR3 DNA sequence: TGTGCCAGTAGTATCATAGGGAACACAGATACGCGGTATTTT. Translating it yields CASSIIGNTDTRYF.

The V gene is TRBV11-2, the J gene TRBJ1-2; D gene uncertain. Germline assignment: CDR1 SGHAT and CDR2 FQNNGV. The CDR3 runs to 14 residues. V was cut by 0 bases and J by 6 bases, with 11 bases left in between. CDR3 sequence reads: CASSLDLRPDGYTF. CDR3 DNA sequence: TGTGCCAGCAGCTTAGATCTCAGGCCGGATGGCTACACCTTC.

This clonotype was found a few times. This sequence joins TRBV27 and TRBJ1-4; the D gene is possibly TRBD1 (5 bases). CDR3 length equals 11 residues. V dropped 8 bases and J dropped 17 bases, with 18 bases sitting between them. The germline gives CDR1 MNHEY, CDR2 SMNVEV (reference sequence). CDR3 amino acids: CASRSTQGIFF. The CDR3 bases are TGTGCCAGCCGATCCACCCAGGGTATATTTTTT.

This clonotype showed up just a few times. The J gene is TRBJ1-2, the V gene TRBV10-3; D gene ambiguous. The V gene's germline CDR1 is ENHRY and CDR2 SYGVKD. This CDR3 is built from 13 residues. The V end lost 7 bases, the J end lost 6 bases, and 15 bases lay between the germline ends. In nucleotides, the CDR3 is TGTGCCATCACCCGGACCATCGGCGATGGCTACACCTTC. This translates into CAITRTIGDGYTF.

The sample holds a few counts of this clonotype. The chain employs TRBV13 and TRBJ2-3; D gene ambiguous. V was cut by 0 bases and J by 2 bases, with 12 bases left in between. The CDR3 contains 16 residues. Germline lookup yields CDR1 PRHDT and CDR2 FYEKMQ (reference sequence). Here the CDR3 reads CASSLGARLDTDTQYF. In nucleotides, the CDR3 is TGTGCCAGCAGCTTAGGGGCGCGCCTAGACACAGATACGCAGTATTTT.

This clonotype showed up many times. This chain connects TRBV12-3 or TRBV12-4 to TRBJ2-2, with D perhaps TRBD2 (6 bases). The CDR3 spans 14 residues. V lost 5 bases and J lost 7, with 14 bases in between. The CDR3 loop is CASSPGTGFGELFF. CDR3 nucleotide sequence: TGTGCCAGCAGTCCGGGGACTGGGTTCGGGGAGCTGTTTTTT.

This clonotype was found many times. V and J are TRBV4-3 and TRBJ2-4; D is perhaps TRBD2 (5 bases). In germline, CDR1 is LGHNA, CDR2 YSLEER. V lost 0 bases, J lost 7 bases, and 13 bases lay in between. The CDR3 totals 15 residues. DNA of the CDR3: TGCGCCAGCAGCCAAGATTCCGGCTCGGGGAACATTCAGTACTTC. It yields the protein CASSQDSGSGNIQYF.

This clonotype was seen at least ten times. The rearrangement links TRBV10-3 to TRBJ1-5; no firm D call. Germline-derived CDR1 and CDR2 are ENHRY and SYGVKD. The CDR3 is 12 residues long. Trimming took 0 bases from V and 3 from J, leaving 0 bases between them. CDR3 protein: CAISESNQPQHF. DNA for the CDR3: TGTGCCATCAGTGAGTCCAATCAGCCCCAGCATTTT.

This clonotype was seen only a few times. V and J are TRBV7-9 and TRBJ2-1, with D tentatively TRBD1 or TRBD2 (5 bases each). The length of the CDR3 is 15 residues. Germline V gene sequence: CDR1 SEHNR, CDR2 FQNEAQ (reference sequence). V was cut by 4 bases and J by 2 bases, with 12 bases left in between. The CDR3 region has the DNA TGTGCCAGCAGCTCCGGGGCTCCTGCCTACAATGAGCAGTTCTTC. Its translation: CASSSGAPAYNEQFF.

This clonotype was counted a few times. The rearrangement joins TRBV10-3 to TRBJ1-5; D not certain. V was cut by 3 bases and J by 8 bases, with 20 bases left in between. Per the germline V gene, CDR1 is ENHRY and CDR2 is SYGVKD. The CDR3 runs 16 residues. Here the CDR3 reads CAISDGSELPGEPQHF. The CDR3 DNA is TGTGCCATCAGTGATGGATCCGAACTGCCAGGAGAGCCCCAGCATTTT.

This clonotype came up many times. The gene calls are TRBV27 and TRBJ2-7; 9 nucleotides line up with TRBD1. The length of the CDR3 is 14 residues. V gave up 10 bases and J gave up 2 bases; unmatched junction bases: 9. Germline loops: CDR1 MNHEY, CDR2 SMNVEV (reference sequence). The CDR3 loop is CATGPGQGPYEQYF. The CDR3 DNA reads as TGTGCCACTGGACCGGGACAGGGACCCTACGAGCAGTACTTC.

In its sample, this clonotype was seen many times. This chain uses TRBV6-4 with TRBJ2-3, with D possibly TRBD2 on 6 matching bases. V was clipped by 0 bases and J by 1 base, with 8 bases between them. The CDR3 spans 15 residues. Per germline, CDR1 MRHNA and CDR2 SNTAGT. The CDR3 coding sequence is TGTGCCAGCAGTGACTCGCGGGGAGGCACAGATACGCAGTATTTT. This gives the protein CASSDSRGGTDTQYF.